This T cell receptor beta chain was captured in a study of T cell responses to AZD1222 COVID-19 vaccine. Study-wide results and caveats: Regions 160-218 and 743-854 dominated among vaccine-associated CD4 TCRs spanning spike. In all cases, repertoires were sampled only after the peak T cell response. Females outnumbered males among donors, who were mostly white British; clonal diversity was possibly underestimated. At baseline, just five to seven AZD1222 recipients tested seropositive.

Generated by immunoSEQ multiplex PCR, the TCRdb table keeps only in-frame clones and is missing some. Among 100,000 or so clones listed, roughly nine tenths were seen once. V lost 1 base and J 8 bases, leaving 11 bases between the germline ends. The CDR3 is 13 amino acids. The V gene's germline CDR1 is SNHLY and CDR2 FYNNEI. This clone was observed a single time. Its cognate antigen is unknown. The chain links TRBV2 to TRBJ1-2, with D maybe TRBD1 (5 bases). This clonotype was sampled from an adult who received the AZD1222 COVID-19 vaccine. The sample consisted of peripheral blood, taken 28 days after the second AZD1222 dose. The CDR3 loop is CASSEGAGRGYTF. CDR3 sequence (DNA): TGTGCCAGCAGTGAAGGGGCAGGGCGGGGCTACACCTTC.